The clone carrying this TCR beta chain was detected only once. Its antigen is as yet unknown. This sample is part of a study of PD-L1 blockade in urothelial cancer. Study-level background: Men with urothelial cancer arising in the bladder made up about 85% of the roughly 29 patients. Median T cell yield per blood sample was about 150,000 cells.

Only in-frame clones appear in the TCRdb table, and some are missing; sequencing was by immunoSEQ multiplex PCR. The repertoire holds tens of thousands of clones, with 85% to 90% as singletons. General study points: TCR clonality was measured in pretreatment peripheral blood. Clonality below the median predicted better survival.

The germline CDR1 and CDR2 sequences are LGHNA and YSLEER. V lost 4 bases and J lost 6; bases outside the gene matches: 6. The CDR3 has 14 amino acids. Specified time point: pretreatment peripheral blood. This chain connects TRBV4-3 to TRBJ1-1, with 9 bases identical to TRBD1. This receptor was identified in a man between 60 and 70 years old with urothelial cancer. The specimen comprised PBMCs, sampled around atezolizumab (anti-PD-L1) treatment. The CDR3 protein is CASSPTGGTAEAFF. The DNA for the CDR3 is TGCGCCAGCAGCCCGACAGGGGGAACCGCTGAAGCTTTCTTT.